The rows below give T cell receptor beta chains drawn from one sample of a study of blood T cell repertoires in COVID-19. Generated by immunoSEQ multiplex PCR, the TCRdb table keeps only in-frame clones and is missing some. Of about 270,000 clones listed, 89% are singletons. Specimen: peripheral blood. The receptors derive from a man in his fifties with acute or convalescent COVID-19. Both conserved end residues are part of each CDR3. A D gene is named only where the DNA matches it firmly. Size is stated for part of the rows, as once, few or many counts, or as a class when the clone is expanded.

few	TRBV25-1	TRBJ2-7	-	TGTGCCAGCAGTGCTTTTGGTAGTTCCTCCTACGAGCAGTACTTC	CASSAFGSSSYEQYF
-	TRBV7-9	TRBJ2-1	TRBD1	TGTGCCAGCAGGTCGTGGACAGGGGGTAATGAGCAGTTCTTC	CASRSWTGGNEQFF
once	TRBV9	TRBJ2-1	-	TGTGCCAGCAGCAGGGAGAACAACAATGAGCAGTTCTTC	CASSRENNNEQFF
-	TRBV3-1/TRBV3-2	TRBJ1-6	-	TGTGCCAGCAGCCATAGGAGTACGGCAGGGGATAATTCACCCCTCCACTTT	CASSHRSTAGDNSPLHF
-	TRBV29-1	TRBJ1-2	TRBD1	TGCAGCGGTGGACAGGCCCCCCATGGCTACACCTTC	CSGGQAPHGYTF
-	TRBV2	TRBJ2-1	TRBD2	TGTGCCAGCAGCCCCCTGGGAGGGATCCCCTACAATGAGCAGTTCTTC	CASSPLGGIPYNEQFF
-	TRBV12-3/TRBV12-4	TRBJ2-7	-	TGTGCCAGCAGTTTAGTCAGTTCCTACGAGCAGTACTTC	CASSLVSSYEQYF
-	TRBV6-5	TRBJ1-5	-	TGTGCCAGCAGCCCCCGGGGGAGAGGCAATCAGCCCCAGCATTTT	CASSPRGRGNQPQHF
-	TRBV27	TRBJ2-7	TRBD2	TGTGCCAGCAGCCTGACCGGAACAGGGGGACTAGCGGGTTACGAGCAGTACTTC	CASSLTGTGGLAGYEQYF
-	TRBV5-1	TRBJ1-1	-	TGCGCCAGCAGCTCTGCAGGGCGGAACACTGAAGCTTTCTTT	CASSSAGRNTEAFF
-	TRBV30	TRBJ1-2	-	TGTGCCTGGAATTGGGCAGGGATAACCTATGGCTACACCTTC	CAWNWAGITYGYTF
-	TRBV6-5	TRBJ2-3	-	TGTGCCAGCAGTTATCTTCAGGGTACAGATACGCAGTATTTT	CASSYLQGTDTQYF
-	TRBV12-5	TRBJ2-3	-	TGTGCTAGTGGTTTGGTACCCCGGCTAGCCGGCACAGATACGCAGTATTTT	CASGLVPRLAGTDTQYF
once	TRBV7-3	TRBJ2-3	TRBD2	TGTGCCAGCAGCCTAAGACTAGCGGCAGATACGCAGTATTTT	CASSLRLAADTQYF
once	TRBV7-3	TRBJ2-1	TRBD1	TGTGCCAGCAGCTTAAACCCAGGGGGCGCGTGGAATGAGCAGTTCTTC	CASSLNPGGAWNEQFF
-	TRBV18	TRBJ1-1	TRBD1	TGTGCCAGCTCACTACAGGGGAAGAACACTGAAGCTTTCTTT	CASSLQGKNTEAFF
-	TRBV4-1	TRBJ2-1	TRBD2	TGCGCCAGCAGCCAATATGGCGGAGCGGGGGGGCCCTACAATGAGCAGTTCTTC	CASSQYGGAGGPYNEQFF
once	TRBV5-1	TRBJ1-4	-	TGCGCCAGCAGCCCCCGGGAGGTTGCAACTAATGAAAAACTGTTTTTT	CASSPREVATNEKLFF
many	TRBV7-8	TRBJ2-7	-	TGTGCCAGCAGCTCGAACAGGTTGTCGGGCGAGCAGTACTTC	CASSSNRLSGEQYF
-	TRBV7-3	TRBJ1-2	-	TGTGCCAGCAGCTTAACGGGGGGGACCCCGGCCGGCTACACCTTC	CASSLTGGTPAGYTF
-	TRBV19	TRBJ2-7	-	TGTGCCAGTAGTATAGATGCCCCGGGGAGTGGCGAGCAGTACTTC	CASSIDAPGSGEQYF
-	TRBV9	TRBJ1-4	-	TGTGCCAGCAGCGTAGTGGGAGGGAATGAAAAACTGTTTTTT	CASSVVGGNEKLFF
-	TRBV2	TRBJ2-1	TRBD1	TGTGCCAGCAGTCCAAACAGGGGGATACTCAATGAGCAGTTCTTC	CASSPNRGILNEQFF
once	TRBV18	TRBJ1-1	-	TGTGCCAGCTCAACTATGAACACTGAAGCTTTCTTT	CASSTMNTEAFF
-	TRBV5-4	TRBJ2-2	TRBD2	TGTGCCAGCAGCTTGGCTAGCGGGGGGACCGGGGAGCTGTTTTTT	CASSLASGGTGELFF
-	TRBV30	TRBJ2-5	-	TGTGCCTGGAGTGTAGGGGGATATTACGAGGAGACCCAGTACTTC	CAWSVGGYYEETQYF
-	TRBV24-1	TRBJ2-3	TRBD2	TGTGCCACCAGTGATGGGGTAGCGGGGGGCCGAAGGACAGATACGCAGTATTTT	CATSDGVAGGRRTDTQYF
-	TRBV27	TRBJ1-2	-	TGTGCCAGCAGTCCCGGAGATACAGGGAACTATGGCTACACCTTC	CASSPGDTGNYGYTF
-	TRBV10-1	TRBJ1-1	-	TGCGCCAGCAGCCGGGGAAGGGACACTGAAGCTTTCTTT	CASSRGRDTEAFF
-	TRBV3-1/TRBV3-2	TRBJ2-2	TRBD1	TGTGCCAGCAGCCAAGATTTCACAGGGGGCTCCACCGGGGAGCTGTTTTTT	CASSQDFTGGSTGELFF
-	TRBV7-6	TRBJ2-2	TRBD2	TGTGCCAGCAGCTTAGCGCCGGGACTAGCGGGGCGGCACACCGGGGAGCTGTTTTTT	CASSLAPGLAGRHTGELFF
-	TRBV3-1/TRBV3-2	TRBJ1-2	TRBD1	TGTGCCAGCAGCCAAGAATGGCAGGGGGCTGACGGTGGCTACACCTTC	CASSQEWQGADGGYTF
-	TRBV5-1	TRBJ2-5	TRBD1	TGCGCCAGCAGCACACAGGGGAGTGAGACCCAGTACTTC	CASSTQGSETQYF
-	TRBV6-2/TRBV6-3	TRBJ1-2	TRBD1	TGTGCCAGCAGTGGCCGACAGGGGGCGCTGGGCTACACCTTC	CASSGRQGALGYTF
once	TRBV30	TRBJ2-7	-	TGTGCCTGTGTGGGGAGCTCCTACGAGCAGTACTTC	CACVGSSYEQYF
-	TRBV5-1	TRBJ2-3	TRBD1	TGCGCCAGCAGCCCGGACAGGGGGCACATCACAGATACGCAGTATTTT	CASSPDRGHITDTQYF
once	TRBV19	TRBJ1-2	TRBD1	TGTGCCAGTAGTATCCTGGGACAGGGGAACTATGGCTACACCTTC	CASSILGQGNYGYTF
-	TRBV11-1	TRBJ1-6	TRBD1	TGTGCCAGCAGCTTAGGATACAGGGGGTATAATTCACCCCTCCACTTT	CASSLGYRGYNSPLHF
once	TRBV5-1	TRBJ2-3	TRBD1	TGCGCCACCTACAATGAGGGGGCGGATACGCAGTATTTT	CATYNEGADTQYF